This TCR beta chain was documented in a study of CD8 T cells in Susac syndrome. General study findings and limits: As acknowledged by the study, its TCR sequencing and HLA analysis included a relatively small number of individuals.

When the RNA was reverse transcribed, random hexamers were used with an input of about 0.5 to 1 ug. The authors amplified TCR beta CDR3 across 54 Vbeta and 13 Jbeta using immunoSEQ multiplex PCR. TCRdb processed the immunoSEQ multiplex PCR reads anew with MiXCR; each CDR3 protein has one entry. The repertoire consists of about 200,000 distinct CDR3 sequences, with around 95% occurring once and the leading ten covering about 0.095%. CD8+ and CD4+ T cells taken from blood had their TCR beta sequenced. TEMRA cells were FACS-enriched, and CD8+ and CD4+ T cells were isolated negatively. V shed 6 bases, J shed 4 bases, and the junction held 8 bases outside the gene matches. The CDR3 sequence is 15 residues long. Comments on this clonotype: Its antigen is not known.

Sequenced: CD4+ T cells from PBMCs. The V and J genes are TRBV12-3 or TRBV12-4 and TRBJ2-1, with 8 bases identical to TRBD2. This sequence originates from a human donor in good health. The CDR3 sequence: CASRSTSGPYNEQFF. The CDR3 nucleotides are TGTGCCAGCAGATCCACTAGCGGTCCATACAATGAGCAGTTCTTC.